This paragraph reports one T cell receptor beta chain. This entry belongs to a study of blood T cell repertoires in COVID-19. Study at large: Material from acute and convalescent COVID-19 was sourced from the United States, Italy and Spain. PBMCs, B-cell-depleted T cells, or T cells provided the cDNA or gDNA that made up the material.

Germline loops: CDR1 SGHAT, CDR2 FQNNGV. The J segment lost 5 bases and the V segment lost 0 bases, leaving 3 bases of the junction unmatched. CDR3 length: 15 residues. Source study methods: Estimation of nucleated cell counts relied on the amplification of reference gene primers. Assay: immunoSEQ multiplex PCR; the TCRdb copy retains only in-frame clones and omits some. V and J calls and clone size come straight from that table; D and trimming were deduced from the DNA. The sample holds about 160,000 clones, 75% to 90% seen once. The TCR sequence derives from a human donor in a cohort sampled during active COVID-19. The sequencing input was peripheral blood. V and J are TRBV11-2 and TRBJ2-3, with 9 bases lining up with TRBD2. This CDR3 is CASSLDSLAGDTQYF. The DNA for the CDR3 is TGTGCCAGCAGCTTAGATTCACTAGCGGGAGATACGCAGTATTTT.